This T cell receptor beta chain comes out of a study of T cells after somatic rescue of genetic block. V was shortened by 5 bases and J by 1 base, with 8 bases between the two germline ends. Germline lookup yields CDR1 LNHDA and CDR2 SQIVND (reference sequence). This CDR3 comprises 13 residues. Some clones are missing from TCRdb's copy, which holds only in-frame ones; the method was immunoSEQ multiplex PCR. Altogether about 14,000 clones are present, approximately 71% being singletons, with the ten largest covering around 28%. Input material: peripheral blood mononuclear cells (PBMCs). The chain carries TRBV19 and TRBJ2-5, with unresolved D. This TCR derives from a man between 18 and 35 years old. Here the CDR3 reads CASSWQFQETQYF. The CDR3 coding sequence is TGTGCCAGTAGTTGGCAGTTCCAAGAGACCCAGTACTTC. The complete variable domain, with remaining parts taken from reference TRBV19 and TRBJ2-5, reads DGGITQSPKYLFRKEGQNVTLSCEQNLNHDAMYWYRQDPGQGLRLIYYSQIVNDFQKGDIAEGYSVSREKKESFPLTVTSAQKNPTAFYLCASSWQFQETQYFGPGTRLLVL.